Listed below are T cell receptor beta chains from one sample, sequenced in a study of cytomegalovirus exposure and HLA in healthy donors. The table came from immunoSEQ multiplex PCR; TCRdb's copy has only in-frame clones and leaves some out. Of about 280,000 clones in the sample, 88% were seen once. Sequenced input: PBMCs. Receptors originate from a woman aged 18 to 35 in good health and CMV-seronegative. CDR3s include the opening cysteine and the closing phenylalanine or tryptophan. The order of the fields is J gene, V gene, clone size, D gene, CDR3 DNA, CDR3 protein. The D gene is left open where the match is weak. For some rows the clone size is stated as once, few or many, or as a class when expanded; others skip it.

j_call: TRBJ2-3; v_call: TRBV7-7; clone_size: .; d_call: .; cdr3_nt: TGTGCTAGCAGCCCCAATCGAGGTACAGATACGCAGTATTTT; cdr3_aa: CASSPNRGTDTQYF
j_call: TRBJ2-4; v_call: TRBV28; clone_size: .; d_call: .; cdr3_nt: TGTGCCAGCAGTTTACCCCTCCAGGGGATTCACATTCAGTACTTC; cdr3_aa: CASSLPLQGIHIQYF
j_call: TRBJ2-7; v_call: TRBV4-1; clone_size: .; d_call: TRBD1; cdr3_nt: TGCGCCAGCAGCCACGAACAGGGGAGCCCCTCCTACGAGCAGTACTTC; cdr3_aa: CASSHEQGSPSYEQYF
j_call: TRBJ2-3; v_call: TRBV5-4; clone_size: .; d_call: .; cdr3_nt: TGTGCCAGCAGCAGACCCGGGAAATCAAGCACAGATACGCAGTATTTT; cdr3_aa: CASSRPGKSSTDTQYF
j_call: TRBJ2-7; v_call: TRBV6-1; clone_size: .; d_call: .; cdr3_nt: TGTGCCAGCAGTGAAAGTTTTGTCAGGGACGAGCAGTACTTC; cdr3_aa: CASSESFVRDEQYF
j_call: TRBJ2-3; v_call: TRBV30; clone_size: .; d_call: .; cdr3_nt: TGTGCGCGGGGAAGGGGTGGAGACACAGATACGCAGTATTTT; cdr3_aa: CARGRGGDTDTQYF
j_call: TRBJ2-1; v_call: TRBV9; clone_size: .; d_call: TRBD2; cdr3_nt: TGTGCCAGCAGCGTAGAGTTGGCGGGAGGCGATGAGCAGTTCTTC; cdr3_aa: CASSVELAGGDEQFF
j_call: TRBJ2-7; v_call: TRBV15; clone_size: few; d_call: .; cdr3_nt: TGTGCCACCAGCAGAGATCGCCTAGTTGCCTACGAGCAGTACTTC; cdr3_aa: CATSRDRLVAYEQYF
j_call: TRBJ1-2; v_call: TRBV5-8; clone_size: .; d_call: TRBD1; cdr3_nt: TGTGCCAGCAGCCGGATGACAGGGGGGAAGTGGTATGGCTACACCTTC; cdr3_aa: CASSRMTGGKWYGYTF
j_call: TRBJ2-3; v_call: TRBV11-2; clone_size: .; d_call: TRBD1; cdr3_nt: TGTGCCAGCAGCTCACAGGGGGCTGCAGATACGCAGTATTTT; cdr3_aa: CASSSQGAADTQYF
j_call: TRBJ1-1; v_call: TRBV28; clone_size: .; d_call: .; cdr3_nt: TGTGCCATCCGAGGCACTGAAGCTTTCTTT; cdr3_aa: CAIRGTEAFF
j_call: TRBJ2-7; v_call: TRBV6-1; clone_size: .; d_call: TRBD1; cdr3_nt: TGTGCCAGCCGCTTAAGAGGGGACAGTTCCTACGAGCAGTACTTC; cdr3_aa: CASRLRGDSSYEQYF
j_call: TRBJ1-1; v_call: TRBV12-5; clone_size: .; d_call: .; cdr3_nt: TGTGCTAGCGCCCAGGTGAACACTGAAGCTTTCTTT; cdr3_aa: CASAQVNTEAFF
j_call: TRBJ2-2; v_call: TRBV7-6; clone_size: .; d_call: TRBD1; cdr3_nt: TGTGCCAGCAGCCCACTGGACAGGCGAACCGGGGAGCTGTTTTTT; cdr3_aa: CASSPLDRRTGELFF
j_call: TRBJ1-1; v_call: TRBV9; clone_size: .; d_call: TRBD1; cdr3_nt: TGTGCCAGCAGCGGACATACGGGACAGGGGTTCAGAGCTTTCTTT; cdr3_aa: CASSGHTGQGFRAFF
j_call: TRBJ2-7; v_call: TRBV13; clone_size: .; d_call: .; cdr3_nt: TGTGCCAGCAGCCCCCCCGTCGGGAGAGGTGCCTACGAGCAGTACTTC; cdr3_aa: CASSPPVGRGAYEQYF
j_call: TRBJ2-7; v_call: TRBV10-3; clone_size: .; d_call: TRBD1; cdr3_nt: TGTGCCATCAGTGAGAGCTGGGACAGGACCTACGAGCAGTACTTC; cdr3_aa: CAISESWDRTYEQYF
j_call: TRBJ2-7; v_call: TRBV5-6; clone_size: .; d_call: .; cdr3_nt: TGTGCCAGCAGCTTAGGCGGCATCTCCTACGAGCAGTACTTC; cdr3_aa: CASSLGGISYEQYF
j_call: TRBJ1-6; v_call: TRBV6-1; clone_size: .; d_call: TRBD1; cdr3_nt: TGTGCCAGCAGTGAAGTGGGGACAGTAAATTCACCCCTCCACTTT; cdr3_aa: CASSEVGTVNSPLHF
j_call: TRBJ1-2; v_call: TRBV2; clone_size: .; d_call: .; cdr3_nt: TGTGCCAGCAGGGCCACCGCACAAGGGGGTGGCTACACCTTC; cdr3_aa: CASRATAQGGGYTF
j_call: TRBJ2-5; v_call: TRBV28; clone_size: once; d_call: .; cdr3_nt: TGTGCCAGCAGTAGGGGACAAGGACGCCAAGAGACCCAGTACTTC; cdr3_aa: CASSRGQGRQETQYF
j_call: TRBJ2-3; v_call: TRBV11-2; clone_size: .; d_call: .; cdr3_nt: TGTGCCAGCAGCAATAAGCGGTATACGCAGTATTTT; cdr3_aa: CASSNKRYTQYF
j_call: TRBJ1-1; v_call: TRBV15; clone_size: .; d_call: .; cdr3_nt: TGTGCCACCAGCAGAGACAGGCTGAACACTGAAGCTTTCTTT; cdr3_aa: CATSRDRLNTEAFF
j_call: TRBJ2-1; v_call: TRBV15; clone_size: once; d_call: TRBD2; cdr3_nt: TGTGCCACCAGCATCCGGACTAGCAACCACAATGAGCAGTTCTTC; cdr3_aa: CATSIRTSNHNEQFF
j_call: TRBJ2-5; v_call: TRBV28; clone_size: .; d_call: .; cdr3_nt: TGTGCCAGCAGTTCTTACAGGGTCGAAGATGAGACCCAGTACTTC; cdr3_aa: CASSSYRVEDETQYF
j_call: TRBJ2-3; v_call: TRBV9; clone_size: .; d_call: .; cdr3_nt: TGTGCCAGCAGCGGGAGCGGTACTAGCACAGATACGCAGTATTTT; cdr3_aa: CASSGSGTSTDTQYF
j_call: TRBJ1-4; v_call: TRBV5-6; clone_size: .; d_call: .; cdr3_nt: TGTGCCAGCAGCGCACCACAGGAACCAAATGAAGAAGGAGAAAAACTGTTTTTT; cdr3_aa: CASSAPQEPNEEGEKLFF
j_call: TRBJ2-7; v_call: TRBV27; clone_size: few; d_call: .; cdr3_nt: TGTGCCAGCATAGAGGAGCGGGTTGGTTTCGCCTACGAGCAGTACTTC; cdr3_aa: CASIEERVGFAYEQYF
j_call: TRBJ1-4; v_call: TRBV5-1; clone_size: .; d_call: .; cdr3_nt: TGCGCCAGCAGCTTGGAGTCTAGGACAGACGAAAAACTGTTTTTT; cdr3_aa: CASSLESRTDEKLFF
j_call: TRBJ1-3; v_call: TRBV27; clone_size: .; d_call: TRBD1; cdr3_nt: TGTGCCAGCAGTCCACAGACAGGGCAAGGAAACACCATATATTTT; cdr3_aa: CASSPQTGQGNTIYF
j_call: TRBJ2-3; v_call: TRBV5-6; clone_size: .; d_call: TRBD1; cdr3_nt: TGTGCCAGCAGCTTGCGGCAGGGGGCGAATACGCAGTATTTT; cdr3_aa: CASSLRQGANTQYF
j_call: TRBJ2-5; v_call: TRBV27; clone_size: .; d_call: .; cdr3_nt: TGTGCCAGCAGTACCGACGGGAAGACCCAGTACTTC; cdr3_aa: CASSTDGKTQYF
j_call: TRBJ2-5; v_call: TRBV5-1; clone_size: .; d_call: TRBD1; cdr3_nt: TGCGCCAGCAGCTTTGGGACAGGGGGATATCAAGAGACCCAGTACTTC; cdr3_aa: CASSFGTGGYQETQYF
j_call: TRBJ1-5; v_call: TRBV23-1; clone_size: .; d_call: TRBD1; cdr3_nt: TGCGCCAGCAGTCAAATCCCCGGGGGACAGCAGAATCAGCCCCAGCATTTT; cdr3_aa: CASSQIPGGQQNQPQHF
j_call: TRBJ2-1; v_call: TRBV15; clone_size: .; d_call: .; cdr3_nt: TGTGCCACCAGCGGAACCGGGACTCGCTCTGGTGAGCAGTTCTTC; cdr3_aa: CATSGTGTRSGEQFF
j_call: TRBJ1-3; v_call: TRBV18; clone_size: few; d_call: .; cdr3_nt: TGTGCCAGCTCACCCAAAGACGGCGGGAACACCATATATTTT; cdr3_aa: CASSPKDGGNTIYF
j_call: TRBJ2-3; v_call: TRBV25-1; clone_size: .; d_call: .; cdr3_nt: TGTGCCAGCAGCGGCGGGACGAAGTTCGTAGGGGCTCCAGATACGCAGTATTTT; cdr3_aa: CASSGGTKFVGAPDTQYF
j_call: TRBJ2-3; v_call: TRBV30; clone_size: .; d_call: .; cdr3_nt: TGTGCCTGGAGCACTAGTTTGTCCACAGATACGCAGTATTTT; cdr3_aa: CAWSTSLSTDTQYF
j_call: TRBJ2-7; v_call: TRBV28; clone_size: .; d_call: TRBD1; cdr3_nt: TGTGCCAGCCGAGGGGGCTTAAGGTACGAGCAGTACTTC; cdr3_aa: CASRGGLRYEQYF
j_call: TRBJ2-1; v_call: TRBV19; clone_size: few; d_call: TRBD2; cdr3_nt: TGTGCCAGTAGTATAGGTAGGCGGGAAGCGGGAGGGCCGGTTTCACACAATGAGCAGTTCTTC; cdr3_aa: CASSIGRREAGGPVSHNEQFF
j_call: TRBJ1-4; v_call: TRBV30; clone_size: .; d_call: .; cdr3_nt: TGTGCCTGGAGTCACACAAGAACAACTAATGAAAAACTGTTTTTT; cdr3_aa: CAWSHTRTTNEKLFF
j_call: TRBJ2-7; v_call: TRBV2; clone_size: .; d_call: TRBD1; cdr3_nt: TGTGCCAGCTTAAAAGCGGGACAGGGTTTCTACGAGCAGTACTTC; cdr3_aa: CASLKAGQGFYEQYF
j_call: TRBJ2-7; v_call: TRBV4-3; clone_size: once; d_call: .; cdr3_nt: TGCGCCAGCAGCGAGAACCCGAGGATAGTCTACGAGCAGTACTTC; cdr3_aa: CASSENPRIVYEQYF
j_call: TRBJ2-1; v_call: TRBV5-1; clone_size: .; d_call: TRBD1; cdr3_nt: TGCGCCAGCAACCCAACCGGGACAGGGATTTCCAATGAGCAGTTCTTC; cdr3_aa: CASNPTGTGISNEQFF
j_call: TRBJ1-5; v_call: TRBV19; clone_size: .; d_call: .; cdr3_nt: TGTGCCACGGCAGGGGTCGATCAGCCCCAGCATTTT; cdr3_aa: CATAGVDQPQHF
j_call: TRBJ2-2; v_call: TRBV2; clone_size: .; d_call: TRBD2; cdr3_nt: TGTGCCAGCAGTGAAAGCGGGGGCGCGAACACCGGGGAGCTGTTTTTT; cdr3_aa: CASSESGGANTGELFF
j_call: TRBJ1-3; v_call: TRBV10-3; clone_size: .; d_call: .; cdr3_nt: TGTGCCATCAGTGAGTCGGAAGGTTCCGGGACAACTATCTCTGGAAACACCATATATTTT; cdr3_aa: CAISESEGSGTTISGNTIYF
j_call: TRBJ2-4; v_call: TRBV28; clone_size: .; d_call: TRBD2; cdr3_nt: TGTGCCAGCAGTTCGACGGGACTAGCGAACATTCAGTACTTC; cdr3_aa: CASSSTGLANIQYF
j_call: TRBJ2-1; v_call: TRBV5-1; clone_size: .; d_call: TRBD2; cdr3_nt: TGCGCCAGCAGCCCTCGGACTAGCGTGGTACATGGCAATGAGCAGTTCTTC; cdr3_aa: CASSPRTSVVHGNEQFF
j_call: TRBJ1-2; v_call: TRBV5-1; clone_size: .; d_call: .; cdr3_nt: TGCGCCAGTAATAGGGGTCAAAACTATGGCTACACCTTC; cdr3_aa: CASNRGQNYGYTF
j_call: TRBJ2-7; v_call: TRBV15; clone_size: .; d_call: TRBD1; cdr3_nt: TGTGCCACCAGCAGAGATCGACAGGGGGTACGGTACTTC; cdr3_aa: CATSRDRQGVRYF
j_call: TRBJ2-1; v_call: TRBV5-1; clone_size: .; d_call: .; cdr3_nt: TGCGCCAGCAGCTTGCCCAAAAGTCCGGGGTTTACCTACAATGAGCAGTTCTTC; cdr3_aa: CASSLPKSPGFTYNEQFF
j_call: TRBJ2-1; v_call: TRBV15; clone_size: .; d_call: TRBD1; cdr3_nt: TGTGCCACCAGCAGAGATCGTAAGGGACAGGGGGCCTCGATCTTC; cdr3_aa: CATSRDRKGQGASIF